Each of the 20 T cell receptor beta chains below was sequenced from the same sample in a study of identical twins. MiXCR was run by TCRdb on the 5' RACE reads, yielding one entry per CDR3 protein. The profile shows around 680,000 distinct CDR3 sequences, more than 6.5% of them singletons. This sample also appeared in a second study, on yellow fever vaccine responses in identical twins.

Sequenced: PBMCs. These receptor sequences come from a woman in her late teens or twenties in good health.

The V call is TRBV15, the J call TRBJ1-1, with D perhaps TRBD1 (5 bases). CDR3 length: 14 residues. Germline CDR1 LNHNV, CDR2 YYDKDF (reference sequence). Trimming cost V 1 base and J 1 base, with 7 bases left between them. This CDR3 reads CATSRVQGNTEAFF. The CDR3 nucleotides read TGTGCCACCAGCAGAGTGCAGGGGAACACTGAAGCTTTCTTT.

A few counts support this clonotype. V gene TRBV11-2 combines with J gene TRBJ2-3, with 7 bases aligning to TRBD1. Trimming at V came to 0 bases and at J to 2 bases, leaving 2 bases not matched to a gene. The CDR3 consists of 15 residues. Per the germline V gene, CDR1 is SGHAT and CDR2 is FQNNGV. The CDR3 coding sequence is TGTGCCAGCAGCTTAGACGGGACAGTCACAGATACGCAGTATTTT. It codes for CASSLDGTVTDTQYF.

There are many counts of this clonotype. The chain joins TRBV6-1 to TRBJ1-1, with a weak D call TRBD1 (6 bases). The germline V and J ends were trimmed by 4 bases and 5 bases, with 11 bases remaining between them. The germline V gene encodes CDR1 MNHNS and CDR2 SASEGT. This CDR3 has 13 amino acids. CDR3 sequence: CASSVTGSTEAFF. CDR3 DNA: TGTGCCAGCAGTGTAACAGGGTCGACTGAAGCTTTCTTT.

The gene calls are TRBV5-5 and TRBJ2-7, with D unclear. The CDR3 is made up of 14 amino acids. CDR1 and CDR2 from the germline V gene are SGHKS and YYEKEE (reference sequence). V was shortened by 3 bases and J by 2 bases, with 12 bases between the two germline ends. CDR3 amino acids: CASSSYTVAYEQYF. Written as DNA, the CDR3 is TGTGCCAGCAGCTCCTACACAGTTGCCTACGAGCAGTACTTC.

There are many counts of this clonotype. The chain recombines TRBV7-8 with TRBJ1-1, with TRBD1 matching over 9 bases. With 6 bases clipped from V and 1 base from J, the junction kept 6 bases outside the gene matches. Germline CDR1 reads SGHVS; CDR2 reads FQNEAQ. The CDR3 spans 15 residues. The CDR3 reads CASRADRGTNTEAFF. The CDR3 DNA is TGTGCCAGCAGAGCCGACAGGGGGACGAACACTGAAGCTTTCTTT.

This clonotype has more than one count but fewer than ten. The chain is built from TRBV30 and TRBJ2-7; 9 bases match TRBD1. Germline trimming cut 0 bases from V and 7 bases from J; bases unmatched to any gene: 4. Germline V gene lookup returns CDR1 GTSNPN and CDR2 SVGIG (reference sequence). CDR3 size: 13 residues. In nucleotides, the CDR3 is TGTGCCTGGAGTGTAAGCGGGACAGGGGAGCAGTACTTC. It encodes CAWSVSGTGEQYF.

Ten or more counts support this clonotype. The V call is TRBV20-1, the J call TRBJ1-1; D is ambiguous. The CDR3 is 12 residues long. The germline CDR1 and CDR2 sequences are DFQATT and SNEGSKA (reference sequence). V gave up 6 bases and J gave up 3 bases, with 11 bases separating them. The CDR3 DNA is TGCAGTGCGAAGACCGGGGACACTGAAGCTTTCTTT. Translated: CSAKTGDTEAFF.

The chain employs TRBV5-6 and TRBJ2-3, with 8 bases lining up with TRBD2. The V gene's germline CDR1 is SGHDT and CDR2 YYEEEE. V was pared by 4 bases and J by 2 bases, with 9 bases of the junction left unmatched. The CDR3 runs 16 residues. This CDR3 reads CASSRVSGGLTDTQYF. Here the CDR3 DNA reads TGTGCCAGCAGCCGCGTGAGCGGGGGCCTCACAGATACGCAGTATTTT.

Ten or more counts support this clonotype. The chain couples TRBV12-3 or TRBV12-4 to TRBJ2-2; D is unclear. CDR3 length: 15 amino acids. The germline V and J ends were trimmed by 5 bases and 2 bases, with 12 bases remaining between them. The DNA of the CDR3 is TGTGCCAGCAGTGGCTCGGACCCTAACACCGGGGAGCTGTTTTTT. Translating gives CASSGSDPNTGELFF.

The sample holds many counts of this clonotype. This chain uses TRBV12-3 or TRBV12-4 with TRBJ1-5, with 7 bases aligning to TRBD1. V trimming: 3 bases; J trimming: 9 bases; junction bases outside the gene matches: 8. This CDR3 comprises 14 residues. The CDR3: CASSFPGSGGPQHF. In DNA form, the CDR3 reads TGTGCCAGCAGTTTCCCTGGTTCAGGGGGGCCCCAGCATTTT.

This clonotype showed up many times. The chain has TRBV12-3 or TRBV12-4 and TRBJ2-2; D remains unclear. With 2 bases removed from V and 6 bases from J, the gap between germline ends came to 4 bases. This CDR3 spans 12 amino acids. Here the CDR3 DNA reads TGTGCCAGCAGTTTAAGTCCCGGGGAGCTGTTTTTT. Translation: CASSLSPGELFF.

This clonotype was counted at least ten times. This chain uses TRBV4-3 with TRBJ2-1, with a tentative D call TRBD2 (5 bases). Trimming removed 1 base at V and 9 bases at J, with 22 bases between. The germline CDR1 and CDR2 sequences are LGHNA and YSLEER. The CDR3 runs 17 residues. The CDR3: CASSQARAVGNRAEQFF. CDR3 DNA: TGCGCCAGCAGCCAAGCGAGGGCGGTGGGGAATCGGGCTGAGCAGTTCTTC.

This clonotype was seen a handful of times. The genes are TRBV28 and TRBJ2-1, with 8 bases matching TRBD1. Germline trimming cut 8 bases from V and 7 bases from J; bases unmatched to any gene: 10. The length of the CDR3 is 14 residues. Germline V gene lookup returns CDR1 MDHEN and CDR2 SYDVKM. In nucleotides, the CDR3 is TGTGCCAGCCTTTTGGACAGGGTAAGAAATGAGCAGTTCTTC. Protein sequence: CASLLDRVRNEQFF.

In this sample, this clonotype turned up a few times. The gene calls are TRBV4-2 and TRBJ1-6; D is perhaps TRBD1 (6 bases). Germline CDR1 and CDR2: LGHNA and YNFKEQ. The CDR3 is 14 residues long. Trimming shortened V by 1 base and J by 7 bases, and 8 bases separated the two germline ends. As DNA, the CDR3 is TGTGCCAGCAGCCAAGCACAGGGAAATTCACCCCTCCACTTT. This gives the protein CASSQAQGNSPLHF.

This clonotype was detected ten times or more. The chain joins TRBV3-1 to TRBJ2-1; D unclear. The ends were cut back, 0 bases at V and 3 bases at J, with 9 bases in the middle. This CDR3 contains 15 residues. Per germline, CDR1 LGHDT and CDR2 YNNKEL (reference sequence). The CDR3 sequence is CASSQDGTDYNEQFF. In nucleotides, the CDR3 is TGTGCCAGCAGCCAAGATGGTACAGACTACAATGAGCAGTTCTTC.

This clonotype was picked up a small number of times. DNA for the CDR3: TGCAGTGCTGACCAGGCGAACACCGGGGAGCTGTTTTTT. It is translated as CSADQANTGELFF. The chain employs TRBV20-1 and TRBJ2-2; unclear D gene. Germline-derived CDR1 and CDR2 are DFQATT and SNEGSKA (reference sequence). This CDR3 is 13 amino acids long. Trimming cost V 5 bases and J 0 bases, with 7 bases left between them.

The chain carries TRBV3-1 and TRBJ2-2; tentatively, D is TRBD1 (6 bases). Deletions cut 9 bases from V and 6 bases from J, with 20 bases between. The CDR3 length is 15 residues. Germline V gene lookup returns CDR1 LGHDT and CDR2 YNNKEL (reference sequence). CDR3 amino acids: CASLNREGNPGELFF. The CDR3 DNA sequence: TGTGCCAGTCTCAACAGGGAAGGAAACCCCGGGGAGCTGTTTTTT. Full variable domain (outside the CDR3, taken from reference TRBV3-1 and TRBJ2-2): DTAVSQTPKYLVTQMGNDKSIKCEQNLGHDTMYWYKQDSKKFLKIMFSYNNKELIINETVPNRFSPKSPDKAHLNLHINSLELGDSAVYFCASLNREGNPGELFFGEGSRLTVL.

This chain joins TRBV12-3 or TRBV12-4 and TRBJ1-5; 7 positions agree with TRBD1. This CDR3 is built from 15 residues. With V trimmed by 6 bases and J by 0 bases, 5 bases remained unmatched. The CDR3 protein is CASRGDSNSNQPQHF. The CDR3 DNA sequence: TGTGCCAGCAGAGGGGACAGTAATAGCAATCAGCCCCAGCATTTT.

This clonotype was recorded at least ten times. The chain is built from TRBV4-1 and TRBJ2-7; TRBD1 might be the D (5 bases). The V end lost 4 bases, the J end lost 4 bases, and 14 bases lay between the germline ends. The CDR3 has 14 amino acids. The germline V gene encodes CDR1 MGHRA and CDR2 YSYEKL. The CDR3 DNA is TGCGCCAGCAGCCCCGCCAGGACACTGTACGAGCAGTACTTC. Protein: CASSPARTLYEQYF.

In this sample, this clonotype turned up many times. This chain uses TRBV3-1 with TRBJ1-1, with D tentatively TRBD1 (5 bases). CDR1 is LGHDT and CDR2 is YNNKEL in the germline V gene (reference sequence). This CDR3 is 15 amino acids long. The germline V and J ends were trimmed by 5 bases and 0 bases, with 13 bases remaining between them. CDR3 bases: TGTGCCAGCAGCTCCAGGGCCGGGGTGAACACTGAAGCTTTCTTT. Translating it yields CASSSRAGVNTEAFF.